What follows are 23 T cell receptor beta chains derived from one specimen sequenced in a study of OX40 agonist ivuxolimab in advanced cancers. Repertoires were generated with immunoSEQ multiplex PCR, while TCRdb's copy carries only in-frame clones and drops some. Of 67,000 or so clones listed, more than 70% are singletons. Sequenced material: CD4+ or CD8+ T cells sorted from blood, taken in a trial of the OX40 agonist ivuxolimab. These receptors came from an adult with an advanced solid tumor such as melanoma, head and neck, liver or kidney cancer.

The rearrangement uses TRBV20-1 and TRBJ1-2; possibly TRBD1 for D (6 bases). Germline V gene sequence: CDR1 DFQATT, CDR2 SNEGSKA (reference sequence). The CDR3 totals 11 residues. The V gene lost 3 bases and the J gene lost 5 bases, with 7 bases spanning the gap. The CDR3 reads CSASTGYGYTF. CDR3 nucleotide sequence: TGCAGTGCTAGTACAGGGTATGGCTACACCTTC.

This chain links TRBV30 with TRBJ1-2; the match to TRBD1 covers 7 bases. Germline lookup yields CDR1 GTSNPN and CDR2 SVGIG (reference sequence). Losses at the gene ends were 1 base for V and 2 bases for J; bases not matched to a gene: 13. This CDR3 comprises 17 residues. The CDR3 here is CAWSARQGRPSNYGYTF. CDR3 in DNA: TGTGCCTGGAGTGCGAGACAGGGCCGCCCGTCGAACTATGGCTACACCTTC.

The rearrangement links TRBV19 to TRBJ1-1, with D unresolved. Germline V gene lookup returns CDR1 LNHDA and CDR2 SQIVND (reference sequence). CDR3 length: 15 amino acids. V was shortened by 2 bases and J by 2 bases, with 12 bases between the two germline ends. DNA of the CDR3: TGTGCCAGTAGTATAAGTCGGGGTTTCAACACTGAAGCTTTCTTT. It specifies CASSISRGFNTEAFF. The variable domain in full, with the rest retrieved from reference TRBV19 and TRBJ1-1, is DGGITQSPKYLFRKEGQNVTLSCEQNLNHDAMYWYRQDPGQGLRLIYYSQIVNDFQKGDIAEGYSVSREKKESFPLTVTSAQKNPTAFYLCASSISRGFNTEAFFGQGTRLTVV.

The chain joins TRBV5-6 to TRBJ1-1; the D gene is possibly TRBD1 (6 bases). Germline V gene lookup returns CDR1 SGHDT and CDR2 YYEEEE. V lost 2 bases and J lost 1, with 12 bases in between. This CDR3 has 15 amino acids. The CDR3 reads CASSLPGHGNTEAFF. CDR3 nucleotides: TGTGCCAGCAGCTTACCGGGACACGGGAACACTGAAGCTTTCTTT.

The genes are TRBV5-1 and TRBJ1-2, with TRBD1 matching 7 bases. The CDR3 extends over 16 amino acids. In germline, CDR1 is SGHRS, CDR2 YFSETQ. The V gene end was trimmed by 4 bases and the J gene end by 7 bases; junction bases not matched to a gene: 16. In nucleotides, the CDR3 is TGCGCCAGCAGCACCCGGGACAGTACGAGTTCTGGTGGCTACACCTTC. Encoded protein: CASSTRDSTSSGGYTF.

The gene calls are TRBV2 and TRBJ2-5; D is possibly TRBD1 (7 bases). V shed 7 bases and J shed 5 bases, with 20 bases lying between them. Germline V lookup: CDR1 SNHLY, CDR2 FYNNEI. The CDR3 totals 15 residues. The CDR3 protein is CASIWSGAGQETQYF. DNA of the CDR3: TGTGCCAGCATATGGTCCGGGGCGGGACAGGAGACCCAGTACTTC.

This clone has only a few counts. The chain recombines TRBV6-1 with TRBJ1-4, with TRBD1 as a possible D gene (5 bases). The CDR3 loop spans 12 amino acids. The V and J ends lost 6 bases and 5 bases respectively, with 7 bases between them. CDR1 and CDR2 from the germline V gene are MNHNS and SASEGT. CDR3 sequence: CASRRGNEKLFF. The CDR3 nucleotides read TGTGCCAGCAGAAGGGGAAATGAAAAACTGTTTTTT.

The CDR3 nucleotides are TGTGCCATCAGCATGACAGGTAATGAGCAGTTCTTC. It encodes CAISMTGNEQFF. This chain joins TRBV10-3 and TRBJ2-1; D possibly corresponds to TRBD1 (6 bases). The CDR3 runs to 12 residues. Germline CDR1 and CDR2: ENHRY and SYGVKD. Trimming took 6 bases from V and 7 from J, leaving 10 bases between them.

The V call is TRBV27, the J call TRBJ1-2, with TRBD1 identical over 7 bases. Germline V gene lookup returns CDR1 MNHEY and CDR2 SMNVEV (reference sequence). This CDR3 region has 13 residues. V trimming: 4 bases; J trimming: 4 bases; junction bases outside the gene matches: 3. The CDR3 nucleotides read TGTGCCAGCAGTTACAGGGGTGGCTATGGCTACACCTTC. Protein product: CASSYRGGYGYTF.

The chain uses TRBV30 and TRBJ1-1, with D uncertain. Germline CDR1 and CDR2: GTSNPN and SVGIG (reference sequence). The CDR3 sequence is 12 residues long. V lost 8 bases and J 2 bases, leaving 12 bases between the germline ends. The CDR3 nucleotides read TGTGCCACAAACAGAGTTAACACTGAAGCTTTCTTT. Translating gives CATNRVNTEAFF. Combining the CDR3 with reference TRBV30 and TRBJ1-1 gives the whole variable domain SQTIHQWPATLVQPVGSPLSLECTVEGTSNPNLYWYRQAAGRGLQLLFYSVGIGQISSEVPQNLSASRPQDRQFILSSKKLLLSDSGFYLCATNRVNTEAFFGQGTRLTVV.

V usage is TRBV5-5 and J usage is TRBJ1-5, with D tentatively TRBD1 (6 bases). The CDR3 consists of 14 residues. V lost 6 bases and J lost 6, with 16 bases in between. The germline gives CDR1 SGHKS, CDR2 YYEKEE (reference sequence). This CDR3 is CASTGGPGTQPQHF. In nucleotides, the CDR3 is TGTGCCAGCACCGGGGGCCCGGGTACTCAGCCCCAGCATTTT.

This chain uses TRBV11-2 with TRBJ2-7; D is uncertain. Germline loops: CDR1 SGHAT, CDR2 FQNNGV. V shed 5 bases and J shed 2 bases, with 16 bases lying between them. This CDR3 has 15 amino acids. This CDR3 is CASSLEVLRPYEQYF. DNA for the CDR3: TGTGCCAGCAGCCTCGAGGTCTTGAGGCCCTACGAGCAGTACTTC.

This chain connects TRBV5-1 to TRBJ1-2; possibly TRBD1 for D (6 bases). V was trimmed by 1 base and J by 6 bases, leaving 13 bases between them. Germline V gene data show CDR1 as SGHRS and CDR2 as YFSETQ. This CDR3 comprises 14 residues. The CDR3, as DNA: TGCGCCAGCAGCTTGCTGGGGGCCCGGGATGGCTACACCTTC. Translated: CASSLLGARDGYTF. The complete variable domain, with remaining parts taken from reference TRBV5-1 and TRBJ1-2, reads KAGVTQTPRYLIKTRGQQVTLSCSPISGHRSVSWYQQTPGQGLQFLFEYFSETQRNKGNFPGRFSGRQFSNSRSEMNVSTLELGDSALYLCASSLLGARDGYTFGSGTRLTVV.

This sequence joins TRBV10-2 and TRBJ1-4; maybe TRBD1 (5 bases). The V gene's germline CDR1 is WSHSY and CDR2 SAAADI. Trimming took 3 bases from V and 2 from J, leaving 7 bases between them. The CDR3 is 14 amino acids. The CDR3 bases are TGCGCCAGCAGTGACAGGGTTACTAATGAAAAACTGTTTTTT. The encoded protein is CASSDRVTNEKLFF.

The V call is TRBV6-5, the J call TRBJ2-2; D ambiguous. CDR1 MNHEY and CDR2 SVGAGI come from the germline V gene. V lost 4 bases to trimming and J lost 7 bases, with 13 bases between them. The length of the CDR3 is 14 residues. CDR3 residues: CASSSKRNIGELFF. The CDR3, as DNA: TGTGCCAGCAGTTCCAAACGCAATATCGGGGAGCTGTTTTTT.

CDR3 amino acids: CASSQERSLGYTF. Here the CDR3 DNA reads TGTGCCAGCAGCCAAGAACGGTCATTAGGCTACACCTTC. The chain is built from TRBV4-2 and TRBJ1-2; no definite D call. Trimming cost V 0 bases and J 8 bases, with 10 bases left between them. Germline V gene lookup returns CDR1 LGHNA and CDR2 YNFKEQ. This CDR3 comprises 13 residues.

The V call is TRBV6-1, the J call TRBJ1-4; D unclear. This CDR3 comprises 16 residues. V lost 4 bases, J lost 8 bases, and 20 bases lay in between. Germline CDR1 is MNHNS and CDR2 is SASEGT. In DNA, the CDR3 is TGTGCCAGCAGTGTGAATTCAAGAGCGAGAAGCGAAAAACTGTTTTTT. Protein product: CASSVNSRARSEKLFF.

This rearrangement joins TRBV5-1 to TRBJ2-5; D is possibly TRBD2 (6 bases). Germline V lookup: CDR1 SGHRS, CDR2 YFSETQ. The CDR3 sequence is 15 residues long. Trimming shortened V by 4 bases and J by 5 bases, and 18 bases separated the two germline ends. The CDR3 region has the DNA TGCGCCAGCAGCCCGGAGGGAGCGGAAGGGGAGACCCAGTACTTC. Its protein is CASSPEGAEGETQYF.

The genes are TRBV2 and TRBJ1-5, with 7 bases that match TRBD1. Germline CDR1 SNHLY, CDR2 FYNNEI. With 3 bases clipped from V and 7 bases from J, the junction kept 6 bases outside the gene matches. The CDR3 runs to 14 residues. CDR3 sequence: CASSDEGAAQPQHF. The CDR3, as DNA: TGTGCCAGCAGTGATGAGGGGGCGGCCCAGCCCCAGCATTTT.

The J gene is TRBJ2-1, the V gene TRBV5-5; D remains ambiguous. V gave up 0 bases and J gave up 7 bases, with 11 bases separating them. The CDR3 consists of 14 residues. Germline loops: CDR1 SGHKS, CDR2 YYEKEE (reference sequence). This CDR3 reads CASSLASGVNEQFF. In DNA, the CDR3 is TGTGCCAGCAGCTTGGCTTCTGGGGTGAATGAGCAGTTCTTC.

This chain uses TRBV6-1 with TRBJ1-2; unclear D gene. This CDR3 comprises 12 residues. Per the germline V gene, CDR1 is MNHNS and CDR2 is SASEGT. Trimming cost V 7 bases and J 5 bases, with 11 bases left between them. The CDR3 sequence is CASNPWNYGYTF. In DNA form, the CDR3 reads TGTGCCAGCAATCCCTGGAATTATGGCTACACCTTC.

The sample holds a few counts of this clone. V is TRBV5-3 and J is TRBJ1-2; D ambiguous. TRBV5-3 is designated an ORF whose function remains uncertain. The CDR3 runs 13 residues. V lost 5 bases and J 4 bases, leaving 12 bases between the germline ends. The CDR3 DNA reads as TGTGCCAGAAGTTGGATTTACAGCTATGGCTACACCTTC. Protein product: CARSWIYSYGYTF.

Only one count was recorded for this clone. The chain has TRBV5-1 and TRBJ2-7; D is possibly TRBD1 (6 bases). The length of the CDR3 is 13 residues. With 2 bases removed from V and 4 bases from J, the gap between germline ends came to 10 bases. Germline values: CDR1 SGHRS, CDR2 YFSETQ. The CDR3 loop reads CASSLYTGYEQYF. In nucleotides, the CDR3 is TGCGCCAGCAGCTTATACACAGGGTACGAGCAGTACTTC.